The 32 T cell receptor beta chains below all came from one sample that was sequenced in a study of OX40 agonist ivuxolimab in advanced cancers. Repertoires were generated with immunoSEQ multiplex PCR, while TCRdb's copy carries only in-frame clones and drops some. Here the sample spans 50,000 to 60,000 clones, about 85% being singletons. Sequencing was performed on CD4+ or CD8+ T cells sorted from blood, taken in a trial of the OX40 agonist ivuxolimab. The receptor set was obtained from an adult with an advanced solid tumor such as melanoma, head and neck, liver or kidney cancer.

V is TRBV6-1 and J is TRBJ2-2; TRBD1 might be the D (5 bases). CDR1 and CDR2 (germline): MNHNS, SASEGT. The length of the CDR3 is 15 residues. The germline V and J ends were trimmed by 8 bases and 6 bases, with 19 bases remaining between them. The CDR3 sequence: CASLTDSAVAGELFF. The CDR3 bases are TGTGCCAGCTTAACAGACAGTGCAGTTGCCGGGGAGCTGTTTTTT.

The sample holds many counts of this clone. J is TRBJ2-2 and V is TRBV19; either TRBD1 or TRBD2 may supply D (5 bases each). Germline V CDR1 and CDR2: LNHDA, SQIVND (reference sequence). V was cut by 6 bases and J by 0 bases, with 17 bases left in between. The CDR3 consists of 17 residues. The CDR3 loop is CASRERVGRTNTGELFF. CDR3 nucleotide sequence: TGTGCCAGTAGGGAGAGGGTGGGACGCACGAACACCGGGGAGCTGTTTTTT. Combining the CDR3 with reference TRBV19 and TRBJ2-2 gives the whole variable domain DGGITQSPKYLFRKEGQNVTLSCEQNLNHDAMYWYRQDPGQGLRLIYYSQIVNDFQKGDIAEGYSVSREKKESFPLTVTSAQKNPTAFYLCASRERVGRTNTGELFFGEGSRLTVL.

This chain uses TRBV7-9 with TRBJ2-7, with D uncertain. The germline gives CDR1 SEHNR, CDR2 FQNEAQ (reference sequence). V lost 6 bases and J 2 bases, leaving 14 bases between the germline ends. CDR3 length: 14 amino acids. The CDR3 sequence is CASSRSGSPYEQYF. Here the CDR3 DNA reads TGTGCCAGCAGTCGGTCAGGATCCCCCTACGAGCAGTACTTC.

V and J are TRBV7-3 and TRBJ1-1, with 9 bases identical to TRBD1. This CDR3 has 13 residues. V dropped 4 bases and J dropped 3; count of bases not matched to a gene: 0. The germline V gene has CDR1 SGHTA and CDR2 FQGTGA. The CDR3 loop reads CASSWDRDTEAFF. CDR3 DNA sequence: TGTGCCAGCAGCTGGGACAGGGACACTGAAGCTTTCTTT.

This clone is classed as medium-sized. In the same sample, other DNA sequences code for this CDR3. The chain carries TRBV27 and TRBJ1-2; D remains unclear. Germline V gene sequence: CDR1 MNHEY, CDR2 SMNVEV (reference sequence). The CDR3 is made up of 14 amino acids. Deletions cut 8 bases from V and 8 bases from J, with 21 bases between. The CDR3 is CASQSGDGSGGYTF. CDR3 coding DNA: TGTGCCAGCCAGTCTGGCGACGGGTCGGGCGGCTACACCTTC.

The V and J genes are TRBV7-6 and TRBJ2-1; D remains ambiguous. Germline CDR1 SGHVS, CDR2 FNYEAQ. The CDR3 totals 12 residues. Trimming shortened V by 1 base and J by 4 bases, and 2 bases separated the two germline ends. For the CDR3, the DNA is TGTGCCAGCAGCTTAGGATACAATGAGCAGTTCTTC. Translated, it gives CASSLGYNEQFF.

The sample holds one count of this clone. The V gene is TRBV5-6, the J gene TRBJ1-2; 7 bases fit TRBD1. In germline, CDR1 is SGHDT, CDR2 YYEEEE. J lost 4 bases, V lost 3 bases, and 12 bases had no gene match. This CDR3 spans 16 amino acids. CDR3 nucleotide sequence: TGTGCCAGCAGCTCGCACAGGGGAGGGGGAAGCTATGGCTACACCTTC. Protein product: CASSSHRGGGSYGYTF.

The V and J genes are TRBV5-8 and TRBJ2-7; TRBD1 aligns across 7 bases. Germline values: CDR1 SGHTS, CDR2 YDEGEE. CDR3 length: 15 amino acids. The trim removed 2 bases at V and 1 base at J, leaving 6 bases unmatched. In DNA, the CDR3 is TGTGCCAGCAGCTTTACAGGGGCCCGGTCCTACGAGCAGTACTTC. Protein product: CASSFTGARSYEQYF.

The J gene is TRBJ2-2, the V gene TRBV4-1; D remains unclear. The CDR3 length is 16 residues. Trimming took off 1 base at V and 4 bases at J, with 13 bases between the two ends. Germline V gene sequence: CDR1 MGHRA, CDR2 YSYEKL. The CDR3 spells CASSQGIGPGTGELFF. CDR3 DNA sequence: TGCGCCAGCAGCCAAGGAATCGGCCCGGGCACCGGGGAGCTGTTTTTT.

This chain connects TRBV19 to TRBJ1-1, with D tentatively TRBD1 (5 bases). V lost 5 bases, J lost 0 bases, and 16 bases lay in between. The length of the CDR3 is 16 residues. Germline V gene sequence: CDR1 LNHDA, CDR2 SQIVND (reference sequence). CDR3 nucleotide sequence: TGTGCCAGTAGTCAGGACACACAGTATATGAACACTGAAGCTTTCTTT. Amino acids: CASSQDTQYMNTEAFF.

V gene TRBV5-4 combines with J gene TRBJ1-2, with D perhaps TRBD1 (6 bases). The ends were cut back, 4 bases at V and 8 bases at J, with 18 bases in the middle. The germline CDR1 and CDR2 sequences are SGHNT and YYREEE (reference sequence). The CDR3 has 14 amino acids. As DNA, the CDR3 is TGTGCCAGCAGCCCGGGACACCTAGGAAGAGGCTACACCTTC. Protein product: CASSPGHLGRGYTF.

The V and J genes are TRBV6-6 and TRBJ1-2; 7 bases are shared with TRBD1. This CDR3 region has 14 residues. Trimming took 6 bases from V and 1 from J; bases not matched to a gene: 5. The V gene's germline CDR1 is MNHNY and CDR2 SVGAGI (reference sequence). The CDR3 sequence: CASRNRGVNYGYTF. The CDR3 DNA follows: TGTGCCAGCAGAAACAGGGGTGTTAACTATGGCTACACCTTC.

This clone was seen only once. The V and J genes are TRBV7-3 and TRBJ1-4; D perhaps matches TRBD1 (5 bases). The length of the CDR3 is 15 residues. Germline V gives CDR1 SGHTA, CDR2 FQGTGA. Trimming took 5 bases from V and 3 from J, leaving 13 bases between them. The CDR3 reads CASSPGGGANEKLFF. Written as DNA, the CDR3 is TGTGCCAGCAGCCCGGGTGGGGGAGCTAATGAAAAACTGTTTTTT.

The chain joins TRBV6-1 to TRBJ2-3; a weak D match, TRBD2 (6 bases). CDR1 is MNHNS, CDR2 SASEGT, per germline. The CDR3 extends over 12 amino acids. V shed 8 bases and J shed 7 bases, with 13 bases lying between them. CDR3 DNA: TGTGCCAGCGAGGACTATGATAATACGCAGTATTTT. Translating gives CASEDYDNTQYF.

Note on this clone: At one boundary the junction diverges from the germline segment, which might be a read error. The chain carries TRBV9 and TRBJ2-5, with TRBD2 as a possible D gene (6 bases). Per the germline V gene, CDR1 is SGDLS and CDR2 is YYNGEE. The CDR3 covers 16 residues. DNA of the CDR3: TGTGTCAGCAGCCCACGACTAGGCCAAATTCAAGAGACCCAGTACTTC. Its translation: CVSSPRLGQIQETQYF.

The chain links TRBV7-9 to TRBJ2-3, with D perhaps TRBD1 (5 bases). The V end was cut by 5 bases, the J end by 7 bases, with 10 bases between. The CDR3 has 12 amino acids. From germline, CDR1 is SEHNR and CDR2 FQNEAQ (reference sequence). This CDR3 is CASSMGRNTQYF. The CDR3 DNA reads as TGTGCCAGCAGCATGGGGCGGAATACGCAGTATTTT.

CDR3 nucleotide sequence: TGCGCCAGCAGCTTGGGACAGGGAGAGAATTCACCCCTCCACTTT. Amino acid sequence: CASSLGQGENSPLHF. The rearrangement uses TRBV5-1 and TRBJ1-6; 7 bases align to TRBD1. The length of the CDR3 is 15 residues. Germline assignment: CDR1 SGHRS and CDR2 YFSETQ. V was clipped by 0 bases and J by 7 bases; unmatched bases: 4.

This chain connects TRBV18 to TRBJ1-1, with D unclear. Trimming left V 6 bases short and J 7 bases short, with 9 bases between. This CDR3 contains 11 residues. The germline V gene has CDR1 KGHSH and CDR2 LQKENI. CDR3 bases: TGTGCCAGCTCGACACAGAGTGAAGCTTTCTTT. Its protein is CASSTQSEAFF.

The chain couples TRBV6-5 to TRBJ2-1, with TRBD2 identical over 14 bases. CDR3 size: 15 residues. V shed 0 bases, J shed 12 bases, and the junction held 4 bases outside the gene matches. The germline V gene encodes CDR1 MNHEY and CDR2 SVGAGI. CDR3 bases: TGTGCCAGCAGTTACTCGAGTGGGACTAGCGGGAGGCAGTTCTTC. Translated, it gives CASSYSSGTSGRQFF.

The chain links TRBV6-5 to TRBJ1-1, with a tentative D call TRBD1 (6 bases). Germline loops: CDR1 MNHEY, CDR2 SVGAGI. V was clipped by 5 bases and J by 10 bases, with 23 bases between them. This CDR3 is 15 amino acids long. CDR3: CASSRDGTGGQGAFF. CDR3 in DNA: TGTGCCAGCAGTCGAGACGGGACGGGGGGCCAGGGAGCTTTCTTT.

This chain connects TRBV19 to TRBJ1-5, with 8 nucleotides matching TRBD1. CDR3 length: 15 residues. After removal of 3 bases from V and 3 bases from J, the junction contained 4 bases not matched to a gene. Per the germline V gene, CDR1 is LNHDA and CDR2 is SQIVND (reference sequence). The CDR3 protein is CASSMGQVLNQPQHF. DNA of the CDR3: TGTGCCAGTAGTATGGGACAGGTACTCAATCAGCCCCAGCATTTT.

This chain links TRBV5-1 with TRBJ2-7; 7 bases fit TRBD1. With 6 bases clipped from V and 4 bases from J, the junction kept 13 bases outside the gene matches. Germline CDR1 is SGHRS and CDR2 is YFSETQ. The length of the CDR3 is 15 residues. CDR3 protein: CASTPFAGGSYEQYF. The CDR3 region has the DNA TGCGCCAGCACCCCTTTTGCAGGGGGTTCTTACGAGCAGTACTTC. Supplemented by reference TRBV5-1 and TRBJ2-7, the full variable domain reads KAGVTQTPRYLIKTRGQQVTLSCSPISGHRSVSWYQQTPGQGLQFLFEYFSETQRNKGNFPGRFSGRQFSNSRSEMNVSTLELGDSALYLCASTPFAGGSYEQYFGPGTRLTVT.

This clone was counted a single time. The J gene is TRBJ2-5, the V gene TRBV7-6, with 13 bases identical to TRBD2. This CDR3 is 17 amino acids long. The germline V gene encodes CDR1 SGHVS and CDR2 FNYEAQ. J lost 2 bases, V lost 3 bases, and 6 bases had no gene match. The CDR3 DNA follows: TGTGCCAGCAGCTTTGGCGGGACTAGCGGGATTCAAGAGACCCAGTACTTC. Protein: CASSFGGTSGIQETQYF. Supplemented by reference TRBV7-6 and TRBJ2-5, the full variable domain reads GAGVSQSPRYKVTKRGQDVALRCDPISGHVSLYWYRQALGQGPEFLTYFNYEAQQDKSGLPNDRFSAERPEGSISTLTIQRTEQRDSAMYRCASSFGGTSGIQETQYFGPGTRLLVL.

The chain couples TRBV29-1 to TRBJ2-2, with 8 bases fitting TRBD1. V shed 2 bases and J 7 bases; nucleotides not matched to a gene: 12. This CDR3 comprises 16 residues. Germline V gene lookup returns CDR1 SQVTM and CDR2 ANQGSEA. CDR3 protein: CSVEIWVGRGLGELFF. The CDR3 coding sequence is TGCAGCGTTGAAATATGGGTCGGCAGGGGGCTCGGGGAGCTGTTTTTT.

This chain uses TRBV18 with TRBJ2-7; 7 bases are shared with TRBD1. Germline V CDR1 and CDR2: KGHSH, LQKENI. The CDR3 contains 15 residues. Germline trimming cut 4 bases from V and 2 bases from J; bases unmatched to any gene: 8. CDR3 bases: TGTGCCAGCTCACATGATCTAACAGGGGCCTACGAGCAGTACTTC. Its translation: CASSHDLTGAYEQYF.

The chain couples TRBV29-1 to TRBJ2-4; maybe TRBD1 (5 bases). This CDR3 has 13 residues. In germline, CDR1 is SQVTM, CDR2 ANQGSEA. Trimming removed 6 bases at V and 3 bases at J, with 12 bases between. For the CDR3, the DNA is TGCAGCGTGCATGACAGTGGCAAAAACATTCAGTACTTC. The encoded protein is CSVHDSGKNIQYF.

V and J are TRBV28 and TRBJ2-1, with TRBD1 identical over 7 bases. The CDR3 runs 16 residues. With V trimmed by 3 bases and J by 8 bases, 13 bases remained unmatched. The germline gives CDR1 MDHEN, CDR2 SYDVKM. CDR3 nucleotides: TGTGCCAGCAGTTTTCTAGGGGGCGTAGGGTCCTATGAGCAGTTCTTC. Residues: CASSFLGGVGSYEQFF.

CDR3 protein: CASSLEAGRTQYF. In DNA form, the CDR3 reads TGTGCCAGCAGCTTAGAAGCGGGGAGGACGCAGTATTTT. The chain has TRBV7-2 and TRBJ2-3; 7 bases match TRBD2. The length of the CDR3 is 13 residues. Unmatched junction bases numbered 4, after V lost 1 base and J lost 9 bases. Per the germline V gene, CDR1 is SGHTA and CDR2 is FQGNSA.

This chain connects TRBV7-3 to TRBJ2-3, with TRBD2 identical over 7 bases. The junction had 6 bases not matched to a gene; V was cut back by 2 bases and J by 4 bases. Germline values: CDR1 SGHTA, CDR2 FQGTGA. The CDR3 extends over 15 amino acids. The CDR3, as DNA: TGTGCCAGCAGCTTAGGTGCAGGGAGGGCAGATACGCAGTATTTT. This sequence encodes CASSLGAGRADTQYF. The variable domain in full, with the rest retrieved from reference TRBV7-3 and TRBJ2-3, is GAGVSQTPSNKVTEKGKYVELRCDPISGHTALYWYRQSLGQGPEFLIYFQGTGAADDSGLPNDRFFAVRPEGSVSTLKIQRTERGDSAVYLCASSLGAGRADTQYFGPGTRLTVL.

This sequence joins TRBV7-9 and TRBJ2-5, with D uncertain. The CDR3 is made up of 14 amino acids. Germline values: CDR1 SEHNR, CDR2 FQNEAQ (reference sequence). V was cut by 5 bases and J by 4 bases, with 14 bases left in between. The CDR3 is CASSPGPSGETQYF. Written as DNA, the CDR3 is TGTGCCAGCAGCCCGGGTCCAAGTGGAGAGACCCAGTACTTC.

The V gene is TRBV5-6, the J gene TRBJ2-3; 16 bases agree with TRBD2. Trimming took 4 bases from V and 11 from J; bases not matched to a gene: 7. The CDR3 is made up of 15 amino acids. Germline V CDR1 and CDR2: SGHDT, YYEEEE. The CDR3 is CASSAGLAGGPRQYF. The CDR3 DNA reads TGTGCCAGCAGCGCGGGACTAGCGGGGGGGCCAAGGCAGTATTTT.

The chain links TRBV6-5 to TRBJ2-5; no clear D. The CDR3 sequence is 15 residues long. Trimming pared 8 bases from V and 0 bases from J, leaving 16 bases between. CDR1 MNHEY and CDR2 SVGAGI come from the germline V gene. CDR3 residues: CASGPTLTNQETQYF. For the CDR3, the DNA is TGTGCCAGCGGTCCGACTTTGACCAACCAAGAGACCCAGTACTTC.